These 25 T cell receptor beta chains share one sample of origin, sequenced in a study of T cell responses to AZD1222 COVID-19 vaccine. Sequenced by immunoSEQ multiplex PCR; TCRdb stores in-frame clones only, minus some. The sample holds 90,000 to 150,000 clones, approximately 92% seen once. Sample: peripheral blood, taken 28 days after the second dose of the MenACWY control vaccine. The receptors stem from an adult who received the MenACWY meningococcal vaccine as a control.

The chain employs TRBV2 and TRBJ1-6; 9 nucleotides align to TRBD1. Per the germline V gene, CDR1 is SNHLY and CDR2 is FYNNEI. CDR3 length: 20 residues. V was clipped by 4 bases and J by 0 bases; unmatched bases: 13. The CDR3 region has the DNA TGTGCCAGCAGTGCCGGGGACAGGGTGAAGTTAAGCTCCTATAATTCACCCCTCCACTTT. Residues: CASSAGDRVKLSSYNSPLHF.

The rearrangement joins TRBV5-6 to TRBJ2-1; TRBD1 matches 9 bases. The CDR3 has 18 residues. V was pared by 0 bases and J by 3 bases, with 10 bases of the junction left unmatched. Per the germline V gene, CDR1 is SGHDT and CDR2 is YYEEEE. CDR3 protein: CASSLVAHRDRVYNEQFF. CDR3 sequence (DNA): TGTGCCAGCAGCTTGGTAGCTCACCGGGACAGGGTCTACAATGAGCAGTTCTTC.

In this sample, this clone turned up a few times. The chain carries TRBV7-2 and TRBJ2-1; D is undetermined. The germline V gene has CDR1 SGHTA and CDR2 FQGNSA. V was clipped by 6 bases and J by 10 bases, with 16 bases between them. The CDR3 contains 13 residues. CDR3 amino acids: CASRGIPAWEQFF. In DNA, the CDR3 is TGTGCCAGCAGAGGGATTCCGGCTTGGGAGCAGTTCTTC.

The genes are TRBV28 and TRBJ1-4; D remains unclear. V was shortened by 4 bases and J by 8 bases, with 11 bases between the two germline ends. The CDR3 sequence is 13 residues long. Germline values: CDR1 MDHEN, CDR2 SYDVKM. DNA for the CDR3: TGTGCCAGCAGTTGGACTGATGGGGAAAAACTGTTTTTT. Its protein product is CASSWTDGEKLFF.

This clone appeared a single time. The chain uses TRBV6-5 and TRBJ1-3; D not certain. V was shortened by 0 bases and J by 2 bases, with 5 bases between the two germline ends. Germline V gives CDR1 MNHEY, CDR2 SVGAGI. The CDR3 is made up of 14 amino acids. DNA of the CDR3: TGTGCCAGCAGTTACTCAGGGCCTGGAAACACCATATATTTT. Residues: CASSYSGPGNTIYF.

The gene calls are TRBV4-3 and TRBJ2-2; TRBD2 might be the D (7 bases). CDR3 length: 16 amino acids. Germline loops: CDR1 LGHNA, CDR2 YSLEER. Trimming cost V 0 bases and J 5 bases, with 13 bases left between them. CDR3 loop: CASSQDYREGTGELFF. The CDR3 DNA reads TGCGCCAGCAGCCAAGATTACAGGGAGGGGACCGGGGAGCTGTTTTTT.

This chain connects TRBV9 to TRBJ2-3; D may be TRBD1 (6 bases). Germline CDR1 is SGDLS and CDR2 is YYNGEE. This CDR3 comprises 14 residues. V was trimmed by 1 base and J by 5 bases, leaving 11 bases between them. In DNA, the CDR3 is TGTGCCAGCAGCGTACAGGGGAAGGGAGATACGCAGTATTTT. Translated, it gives CASSVQGKGDTQYF. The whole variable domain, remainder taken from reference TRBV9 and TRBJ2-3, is DSGVTQTPKHLITATGQRVTLRCSPRSGDLSVYWYQQSLDQGLQFLIQYYNGEERAKGNILERFSAQQFPDLHSELNLSSLELGDSALYFCASSVQGKGDTQYFGPGTRLTVL.

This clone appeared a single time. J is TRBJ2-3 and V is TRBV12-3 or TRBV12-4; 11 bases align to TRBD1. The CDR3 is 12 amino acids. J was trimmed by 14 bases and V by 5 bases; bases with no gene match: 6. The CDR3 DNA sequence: TGTGCCAGCAGTGACGGGGACAGGGGGAGGTATTTT. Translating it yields CASSDGDRGRYF.

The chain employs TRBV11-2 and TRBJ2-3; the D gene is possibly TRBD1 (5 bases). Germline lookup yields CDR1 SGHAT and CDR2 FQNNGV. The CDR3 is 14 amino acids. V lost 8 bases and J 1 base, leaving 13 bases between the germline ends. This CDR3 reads CASGAGWGTDTQYF. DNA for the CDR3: TGTGCCAGCGGAGCAGGGTGGGGCACAGATACGCAGTATTTT.

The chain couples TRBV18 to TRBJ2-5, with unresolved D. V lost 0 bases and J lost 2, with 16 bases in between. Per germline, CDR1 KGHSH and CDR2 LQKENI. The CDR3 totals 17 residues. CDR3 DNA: TGTGCCAGCTCACCACCGGAATACGTGGCAGTACAAGAGACCCAGTACTTC. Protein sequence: CASSPPEYVAVQETQYF.

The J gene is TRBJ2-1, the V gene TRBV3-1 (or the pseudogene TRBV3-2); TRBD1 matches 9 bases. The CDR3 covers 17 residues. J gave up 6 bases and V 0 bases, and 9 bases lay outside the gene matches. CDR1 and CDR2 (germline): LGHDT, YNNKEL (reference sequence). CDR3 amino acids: CASSQDPGTGLFNEQFF. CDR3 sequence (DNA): TGTGCCAGCAGCCAAGATCCCGGGACAGGGTTGTTCAATGAGCAGTTCTTC.

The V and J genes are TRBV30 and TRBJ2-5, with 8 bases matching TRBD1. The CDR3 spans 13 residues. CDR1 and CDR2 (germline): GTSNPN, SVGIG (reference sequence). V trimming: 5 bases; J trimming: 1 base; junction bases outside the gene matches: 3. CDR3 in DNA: TGTGCCTGGGACAGGGGACTCCAAGAGACCCAGTACTTC. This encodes CAWDRGLQETQYF.

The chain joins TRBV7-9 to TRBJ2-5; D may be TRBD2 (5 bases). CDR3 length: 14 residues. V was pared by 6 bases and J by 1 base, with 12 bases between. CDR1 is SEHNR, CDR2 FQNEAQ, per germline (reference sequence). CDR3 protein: CASRAGMVQETQYF. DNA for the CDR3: TGTGCCAGCAGGGCGGGCATGGTCCAAGAGACCCAGTACTTC.

The CDR3 is CASSELAGGPDTGELFF. CDR3 nucleotides: TGTGCCAGCAGTGAGCTAGCGGGAGGGCCCGACACCGGGGAGCTGTTTTTT. V usage is TRBV6-4 and J usage is TRBJ2-2, with 12 bases that match TRBD2. The CDR3 is 17 residues long. Germline-derived CDR1 and CDR2 are MRHNA and SNTAGT. The trim removed 3 bases at V and 3 bases at J, leaving 5 bases unmatched.

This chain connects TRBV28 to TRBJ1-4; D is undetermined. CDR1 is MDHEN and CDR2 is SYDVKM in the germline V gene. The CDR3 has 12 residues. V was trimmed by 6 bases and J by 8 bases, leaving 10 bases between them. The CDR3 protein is CASRKVWEKLFF. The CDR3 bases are TGTGCCAGCAGAAAGGTTTGGGAAAAACTGTTTTTT.

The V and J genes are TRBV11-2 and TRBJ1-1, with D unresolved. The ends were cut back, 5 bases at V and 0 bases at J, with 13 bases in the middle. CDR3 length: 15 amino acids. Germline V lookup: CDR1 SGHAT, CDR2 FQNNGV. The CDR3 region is CASSRIGLLNTEAFF. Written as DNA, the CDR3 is TGTGCCAGCAGCCGAATAGGACTTTTGAACACTGAAGCTTTCTTT.

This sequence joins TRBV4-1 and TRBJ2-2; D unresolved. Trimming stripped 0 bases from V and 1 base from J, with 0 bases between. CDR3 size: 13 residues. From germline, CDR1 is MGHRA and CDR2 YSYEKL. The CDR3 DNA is TGCGCCAGCAGCCAAGAGAACACCGGGGAGCTGTTTTTT. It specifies CASSQENTGELFF.

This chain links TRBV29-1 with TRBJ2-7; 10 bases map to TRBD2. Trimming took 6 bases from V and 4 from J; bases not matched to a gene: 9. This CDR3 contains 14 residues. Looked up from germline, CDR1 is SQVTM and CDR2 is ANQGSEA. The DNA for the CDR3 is TGCAGCGTGGGAAGGACTAGCGGTTATTACGAGCAGTACTTC. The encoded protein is CSVGRTSGYYEQYF.

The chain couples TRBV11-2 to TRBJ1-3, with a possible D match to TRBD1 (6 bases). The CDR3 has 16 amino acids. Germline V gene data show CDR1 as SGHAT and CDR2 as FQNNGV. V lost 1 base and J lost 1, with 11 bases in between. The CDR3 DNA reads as TGTGCCAGCAGCTTAGGGTCTACAGGGTCTGGAAACACCATATATTTT. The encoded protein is CASSLGSTGSGNTIYF.

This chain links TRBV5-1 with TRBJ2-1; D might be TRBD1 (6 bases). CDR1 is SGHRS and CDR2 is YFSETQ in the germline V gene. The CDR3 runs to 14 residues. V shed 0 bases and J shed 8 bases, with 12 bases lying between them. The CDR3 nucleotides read TGCGCCAGCAGCTTGGTTACAGGGCTGGATGAGCAGTTCTTC. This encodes CASSLVTGLDEQFF.

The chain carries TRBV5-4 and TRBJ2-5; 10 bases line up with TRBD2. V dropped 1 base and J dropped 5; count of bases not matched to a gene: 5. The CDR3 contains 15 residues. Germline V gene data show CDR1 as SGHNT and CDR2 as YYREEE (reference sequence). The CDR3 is CASSLSGGARETQYF. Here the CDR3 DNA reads TGTGCCAGCAGCTTGAGCGGGGGGGCCCGGGAGACCCAGTACTTC.

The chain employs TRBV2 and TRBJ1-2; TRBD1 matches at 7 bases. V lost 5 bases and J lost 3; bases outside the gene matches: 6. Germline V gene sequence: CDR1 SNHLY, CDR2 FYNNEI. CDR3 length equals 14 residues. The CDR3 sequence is CASSSTGVHYGYTF. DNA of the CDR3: TGTGCCAGCAGTTCTACAGGGGTGCACTATGGCTACACCTTC. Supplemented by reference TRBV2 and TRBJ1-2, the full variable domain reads EPEVTQTPSHQVTQMGQEVILRCVPISNHLYFYWYRQILGQKVEFLVSFYNNEISEKSEIFDDQFSVERPDGSNFTLKIRSTKLEDSAMYFCASSSTGVHYGYTFGSGTRLTVV.

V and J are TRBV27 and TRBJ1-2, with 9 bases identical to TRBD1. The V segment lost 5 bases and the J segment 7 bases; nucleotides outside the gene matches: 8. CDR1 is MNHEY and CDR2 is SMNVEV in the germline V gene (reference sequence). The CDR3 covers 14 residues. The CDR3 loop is CASSTSGTGFGYTF. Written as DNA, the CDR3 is TGTGCCAGCAGTACCTCCGGGACAGGGTTTGGCTACACCTTC.

The CDR3 DNA reads as TGTGCCAGCAGCCTAACTACTAGGGGGGAAGCTTTCTTT. Its protein is CASSLTTRGEAFF. The V call is TRBV3-1 (or the pseudogene TRBV3-2), the J call TRBJ1-1; D possibly corresponds to TRBD1 (6 bases). Germline V lookup: CDR1 LGHDT, CDR2 YNNKEL (reference sequence). The V end lost 4 bases, the J end lost 8 bases, and 14 bases lay between the germline ends. This CDR3 contains 13 residues.

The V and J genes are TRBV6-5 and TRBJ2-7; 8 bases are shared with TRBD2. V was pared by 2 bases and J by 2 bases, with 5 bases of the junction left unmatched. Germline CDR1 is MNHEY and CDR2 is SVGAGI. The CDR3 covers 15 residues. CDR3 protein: CASSYVAGKPYEQYF. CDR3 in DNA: TGTGCCAGCAGTTACGTAGCGGGGAAACCCTACGAGCAGTACTTC.